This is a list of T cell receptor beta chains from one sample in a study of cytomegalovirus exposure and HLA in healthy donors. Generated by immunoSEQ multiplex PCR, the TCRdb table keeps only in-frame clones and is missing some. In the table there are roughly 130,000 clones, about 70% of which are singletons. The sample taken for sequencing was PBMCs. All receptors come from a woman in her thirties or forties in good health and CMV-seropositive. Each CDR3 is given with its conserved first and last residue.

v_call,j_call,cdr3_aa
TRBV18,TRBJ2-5,CASSPPQTGPRETQYF
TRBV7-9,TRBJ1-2,CASSSHDSSGYTF
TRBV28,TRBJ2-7,CASSPIQGTGQYF
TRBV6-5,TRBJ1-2,CASSYQRWNYGYTF
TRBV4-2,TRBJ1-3,CASSPGRDRGGGNTIYF
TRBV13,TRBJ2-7,CASSLAGGVDEQYF
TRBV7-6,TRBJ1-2,CASSISTGDYGYTF
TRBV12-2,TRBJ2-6,CASRLGTDSSGANVLTF
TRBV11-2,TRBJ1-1,CASSLARQGLNTEAFF
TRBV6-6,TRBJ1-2,CASNPGVMDRDGYTF
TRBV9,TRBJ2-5,CASSVGVAGGQETQYF
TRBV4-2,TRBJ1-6,CASSQEGQNNSPLHF
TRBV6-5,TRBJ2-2,CASSIDLTGELFF
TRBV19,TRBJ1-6,CASSESSYNSPLHF
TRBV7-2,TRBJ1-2,CASGLDGIYGYTF
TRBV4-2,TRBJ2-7,CASSPEFGGNEQYF
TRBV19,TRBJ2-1,CASRSVSTGAGRNEQFF
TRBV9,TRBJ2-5,CASSSRGGSQETQYF
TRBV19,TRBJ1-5,CASSILDRGSNQPQHF
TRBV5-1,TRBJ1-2,CASSFAGGVNYGYTF
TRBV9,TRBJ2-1,CASSVATGQGSNEQFF
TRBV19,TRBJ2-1,CASTPDRSSYNEQFF
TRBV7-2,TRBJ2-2,CASSLRGGNMNTGELFF
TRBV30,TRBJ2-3,CAWSQGLSTDTQYF
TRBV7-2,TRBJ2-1,CASSPRGRGNEQFF